This TCR beta chain was recorded in a study of blood T cell repertoires in COVID-19. Background on the study: Acute and convalescent COVID-19 specimens originated in the United States, Italy and Spain.

The repertoire was sequenced with immunoSEQ multiplex PCR; TCRdb's copy has only in-frame clones and lacks some. The sample holds about 75,000 clones, approximately 79% seen once. Looked up from germline, CDR1 is SGHNT and CDR2 is YYREEE (reference sequence). V was cut by 1 base and J by 0 bases, with 7 bases left in between. The CDR3 contains 14 residues. This sequence originates from a human donor with acute or convalescent COVID-19. The donor label of this sample is uncertain. Specimen: peripheral blood. The rearrangement uses TRBV5-4 and TRBJ1-2; no clear D. The chain's CDR3 is CASSLTSANYGYTF. Written as DNA, the CDR3 is TGTGCCAGCAGCTTGACGAGTGCTAACTATGGCTACACCTTC.